This is a list of T cell receptor beta chains from one sample in a study of Ad26.COV2.S vaccination and SARS-CoV-2 variants. The data were produced by immunoSEQ multiplex PCR, yet TCRdb's version contains in-frame clones alone and is incomplete. This sample has about 680,000 clones, with about 89% found just once. Sequences were derived from peripheral blood, sampled in a trial of Ad26.COV2.S vaccine versus placebo. These receptors all stem from a person between 18 and 59 years old who received the Ad26.COV2.S COVID-19 vaccine or a placebo. The CDR3 runs from the conserved cysteine through the conserved F or W. The D gene is left open where the match is weak. Clone size is not always given. Where it is, it says once, few, many or a class for expanded clones.

>TRBV27|NA|TRBJ1-1|NA
CASSLWTRHTEAFF
TGTGCCAGCAGTTTATGGACCAGGCACACTGAAGCTTTCTTT
>TRBV7-3|NA|TRBJ2-1|NA
CASSLNGQSYNEQFF
TGTGCCAGCAGCTTAAACGGGCAATCCTACAATGAGCAGTTCTTC
>TRBV18|TRBD1|TRBJ2-7|NA
CASSPRTGEEQYF
TGTGCCAGCTCACCAAGGACAGGCGAAGAGCAGTACTTC
>TRBV7-2|TRBD1|TRBJ1-5|NA
CASSPPGGRGPSQPQHF
TGTGCCAGCAGCCCCCCGGGGGGCAGGGGGCCAAGTCAGCCCCAGCATTTT
>TRBV10-3|NA|TRBJ2-1|NA
CAIRNNTYNEQFF
TGTGCCATCAGGAACAATACCTACAATGAGCAGTTCTTC
>TRBV13|TRBD2|TRBJ2-2|NA
CASSLGLAGGVTGELFF
TGTGCCAGCAGCTTAGGACTAGCGGGAGGTGTCACCGGGGAGCTGTTTTTT
>TRBV3-1/TRBV3-2|NA|TRBJ1-2|NA
CASSWRAGGYTF
TGTGCCAGCAGCTGGCGGGCGGGTGGCTACACCTTC
>TRBV7-3|NA|TRBJ2-1|once
CASSLNSGASYNEQFF
TGTGCCAGCAGCTTAAATTCAGGGGCCTCCTACAATGAGCAGTTCTTC
>TRBV5-4|NA|TRBJ2-7|NA
CASSLDSSPYEQYF
TGTGCCAGCAGCTTGGACAGTTCCCCCTACGAGCAGTACTTC
>TRBV7-8|NA|TRBJ1-2|NA
CASSLVQGDGYTF
TGTGCCAGCAGCTTAGTACAGGGAGATGGCTACACCTTC
>TRBV19|NA|TRBJ1-5|NA
CASSSPNLHGNQPQHF
TGTGCCAGTAGTTCCCCAAATCTCCATGGCAATCAGCCCCAGCATTTT
>TRBV20-1|NA|TRBJ2-3|NA
CSASKEGPTDTQYF
TGCAGTGCTAGTAAGGAGGGCCCTACAGATACGCAGTATTTT
>TRBV30|NA|TRBJ2-5|NA
CAWSVEPETQYF
TGTGCCTGGAGTGTAGAACCAGAGACCCAGTACTTC
>TRBV4-3|NA|TRBJ2-5|NA
CASSQTFLETQYF
TGCGCCAGCAGCCAGACCTTCCTGGAGACCCAGTACTTC
>TRBV4-3|NA|TRBJ1-1|NA
CASSPRTAMNTEAFF
TGCGCCAGCAGCCCGAGGACAGCAATGAACACTGAAGCTTTCTTT
>TRBV7-2|TRBD2|TRBJ2-7|once
CASSSFGTSAIYEQYF
TGTGCCAGCAGCAGTTTCGGGACTAGCGCTATCTACGAGCAGTACTTC
>TRBV11-2|NA|TRBJ1-5|NA
CASSSEQSNQPQHF
TGTGCCAGCAGCTCAGAGCAGAGCAATCAGCCCCAGCATTTT
>TRBV11-3|NA|TRBJ2-1|NA
CASSLDQGNEQFF
TGTGCCAGCAGCTTAGATCAAGGTAATGAGCAGTTCTTC
>TRBV30|NA|TRBJ2-2|NA
CAWKGTYTGELFF
TGTGCCTGGAAAGGGACCTACACCGGGGAGCTGTTTTTT
>TRBV28|NA|TRBJ2-7|NA
CASSLTSSYEQYF
TGTGCCAGCAGTTTAACTAGCAGCTACGAGCAGTACTTC
>TRBV18|TRBD1|TRBJ2-1|NA
CASSGTTGIYNEQFF
TGTGCCAGCTCGGGGACGACAGGGATCTACAATGAGCAGTTCTTC
>TRBV6-5|NA|TRBJ2-1|NA
CASSPVGNEQFF
TGTGCCAGCAGTCCCGTGGGAAATGAGCAGTTCTTC
>TRBV13|NA|TRBJ2-3|NA
CASSLEGYTQYF
TGTGCCAGCAGCTTAGAAGGGTATACGCAGTATTTT
>TRBV15|NA|TRBJ2-2|once
CATSPGARNTGELFF
TGTGCCACCAGCCCGGGAGCTCGGAACACCGGGGAGCTGTTTTTT
>TRBV5-4|NA|TRBJ2-2|NA
CASSLAGTGELFF
TGTGCCAGCAGCTTGGCGGGGACCGGGGAGCTGTTTTTT
>TRBV19|NA|TRBJ1-2|NA
CASTANGRERGYTF
TGTGCCAGTACCGCGAATGGGAGGGAGCGTGGCTACACCTTC
>TRBV7-3|TRBD1|TRBJ1-6|NA
CASSSAGQDSYNSPLHF
TGTGCCAGCAGCTCCGCGGGACAGGACTCCTATAATTCACCCCTCCACTTT
>TRBV30|TRBD2|TRBJ2-7|NA
CAWSRGGRPTYEQYF
TGTGCCTGGAGTCGGGGGGGGAGGCCTACCTACGAGCAGTACTTC
>TRBV29-1|TRBD2|TRBJ2-5|NA
CSGSGTSGTETQYF
TGCAGCGGCTCCGGGACTAGCGGGACAGAGACCCAGTACTTC
>TRBV4-3|NA|TRBJ2-1|once
CASSPHPTVYNEQFF
TGCGCCAGCAGCCCTCACCCGACGGTCTACAATGAGCAGTTCTTC
>TRBV7-6|NA|TRBJ2-7|few
CASSLVGGDYEQYF
TGTGCCAGCAGCTTAGTTGGTGGGGACTACGAGCAGTACTTC
>TRBV19|NA|TRBJ1-2|once
CASSTHGYGYTF
TGTGCCAGTAGTACCCACGGCTATGGCTACACCTTC
>TRBV7-2|TRBD1|TRBJ1-1|once
CASSSTGGGRGHTEAFF
TGTGCCAGCAGCTCGACAGGGGGGGGAAGGGGCCACACTGAAGCTTTCTTT
>TRBV24-1|TRBD1|TRBJ2-1|NA
CATSTGTALNEQFF
TGTGCCACCAGCACCGGGACAGCTTTAAATGAGCAGTTCTTC
>TRBV9|NA|TRBJ2-5|NA
CASSVALVESAYLQETQYF
TGTGCCAGCAGCGTTGCCCTTGTAGAGTCCGCCTATCTTCAAGAGACCCAGTACTTC
>TRBV24-1|NA|TRBJ2-2|NA
CATRATGTVGELFF
TGTGCCACCAGAGCGACCGGGACGGTCGGGGAGCTGTTTTTT
>TRBV25-1|TRBD1|TRBJ2-7|once
CASSEYNRGRHDEQYF
TGTGCCAGCAGTGAATATAACAGGGGGCGCCATGACGAGCAGTACTTC
>TRBV15|NA|TRBJ2-3|NA
CATKNLEDTQYF
TGTGCCACCAAGAACCTGGAGGATACGCAGTATTTT
>TRBV18|NA|TRBJ2-5|NA
CASSWTRNSETQYF
TGTGCCAGCTCATGGACCCGAAACAGTGAGACCCAGTACTTC
>TRBV29-1|TRBD1|TRBJ1-2|NA
CSGTGGLGYGYTF
TGCAGCGGGACAGGGGGCTTGGGTTATGGCTACACCTTC
>TRBV6-5|NA|TRBJ2-5|NA
CASSSLRTQYF
TGTGCCAGCAGTTCACTAAGGACCCAGTACTTC
>TRBV21-1|NA|TRBJ2-5|NA
CASSPHERVFQETQYF
TGTGCCAGCAGCCCCCACGAGCGGGTTTTCCAAGAGACCCAGTACTTC
>TRBV5-1|TRBD1|TRBJ2-4|once
CASSLEDRGNIQYF
TGCGCCAGCAGCTTGGAGGACAGGGGAAACATTCAGTACTTC
>TRBV12-3/TRBV12-4|NA|TRBJ1-1|NA
CASSGTLNTEAFF
TGTGCCAGCAGTGGAACATTGAACACTGAAGCTTTCTTT
>TRBV27|NA|TRBJ1-1|NA
CASKRLVANTEAFF
TGTGCCAGCAAAAGACTGGTTGCCAACACTGAAGCTTTCTTT
>TRBV30|NA|TRBJ2-7|NA
CAWSVRAGYEQYF
TGTGCCTGGAGTGTTCGGGCGGGGTACGAGCAGTACTTC
>TRBV29-1|TRBD1|TRBJ2-3|NA
CSADRGYNTDTQYF
TGCAGCGCCGACAGGGGGTACAACACAGATACGCAGTATTTT
>TRBV29-1|NA|TRBJ2-5|NA
CSVARDLPRETQYF
TGCAGCGTGGCCCGGGACCTCCCAAGAGAGACCCAGTACTTC
>TRBV7-2|NA|TRBJ1-1|few
CASSLAGPTYTEAFF
TGTGCCAGCAGCTTAGCGGGGCCAACTTACACTGAAGCTTTCTTT